This paragraph reports one TCR beta chain. The repertoire was sequenced with immunoSEQ multiplex PCR; TCRdb's copy has only in-frame clones and lacks some. Here the sample spans 400,000 or so clones, over 85% being singletons. The data originate from a study of blood T cell repertoires in COVID-19. Study-wide background: The cDNA or gDNA used as material had been derived from T cells, B-cell-depleted T cells, or PBMCs.

This clonotype was obtained from a man aged 18 to 30 with COVID-19, enrolled during active disease. Sample: peripheral blood.

CDR3 amino acids: CASSFLEGETQYF. The CDR3 DNA reads TGTGCCAGCAGCTTCCTGGAGGGGGAGACCCAGTACTTC. This rearrangement joins TRBV7-2 to TRBJ2-5; TRBD2 is a possible D gene (6 bases). The CDR3 is made up of 13 amino acids. Germline assignment: CDR1 SGHTA and CDR2 FQGNSA. V lost 3 bases and J lost 5, with 10 bases in between.